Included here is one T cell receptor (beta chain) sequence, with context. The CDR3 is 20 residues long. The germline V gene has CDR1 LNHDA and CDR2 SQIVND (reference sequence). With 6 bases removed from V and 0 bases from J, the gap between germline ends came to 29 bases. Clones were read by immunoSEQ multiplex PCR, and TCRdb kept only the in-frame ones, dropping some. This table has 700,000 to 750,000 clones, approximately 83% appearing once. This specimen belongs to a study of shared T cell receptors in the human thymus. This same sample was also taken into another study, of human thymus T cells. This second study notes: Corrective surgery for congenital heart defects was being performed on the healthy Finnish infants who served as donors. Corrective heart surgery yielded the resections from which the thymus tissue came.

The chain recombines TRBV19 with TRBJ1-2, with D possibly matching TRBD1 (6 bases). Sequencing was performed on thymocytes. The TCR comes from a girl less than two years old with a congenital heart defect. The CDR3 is CASRDRSGTRRNDPNYGYTF. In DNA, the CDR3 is TGTGCCAGTAGGGACCGCTCCGGGACACGGAGAAACGATCCTAACTATGGCTACACCTTC. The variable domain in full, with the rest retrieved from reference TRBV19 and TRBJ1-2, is DGGITQSPKYLFRKEGQNVTLSCEQNLNHDAMYWYRQDPGQGLRLIYYSQIVNDFQKGDIAEGYSVSREKKESFPLTVTSAQKNPTAFYLCASRDRSGTRRNDPNYGYTFGSGTRLTVV.